The 20 T cell receptor beta chains below come from one sample, sequenced in a study of T cells in severe cutaneous drug reactions. Carbamazepine had induced Stevens-Johnson syndrome or toxic epidermal necrolysis in the sequenced donors. Libraries were made by iRepertoire multiplex PCR with TCR subtype-specific primers for bulk and single-cell sequencing. From the multiplex PCR reads, TCRdb lists one entry per CDR3 protein and no DNA. The table gives some 7,600 distinct CDR3 sequences; the top ten clones make up over 25% of it. Sequenced material: cells from a skin blister. The source of these receptors is a human donor with a severe cutaneous adverse drug reaction.

This chain uses TRBV29-1 with TRBJ1-1; TCRdb's D gene call, TRBD1, goes unchecked for lack of DNA. Germline CDR1 SQVTM, CDR2 ANQGSEA. The CDR3 totals 15 residues. The CDR3 loop reads CSVAGTGSWNTEAFF.

The CDR3 spells CSVVTGRGGYTF. The genes are TRBV29-1 and TRBJ1-2; TCRdb designates TRBD1, a call that cannot be tested without DNA. CDR1 SQVTM and CDR2 ANQGSEA come from the germline V gene. The CDR3 covers 12 residues. Variable domain in full (rest from reference TRBV29-1 and TRBJ1-2): SAVISQKPSRDICQRGTSLTIQCQVDSQVTMMFWYRQQPGQSLTLIATANQGSEATYESGFVIDKFPISRPNLTFSTLTVSNMSPEDSSIYLCSVVTGRGGYTFGSGTRLTVV.

The V gene is TRBV9, the J gene TRBJ2-1. The CDR3 length is 16 residues. Germline assignment: CDR1 SGDLS and CDR2 YYNGEE. CDR3 sequence reads: CASSVGRFLKDNEQFF.

The chain couples TRBV27 to TRBJ2-5; absent DNA, TCRdb's TRBD2 call cannot be checked. Germline V gene data show CDR1 as MNHEY and CDR2 as SMNVEV (reference sequence). The CDR3 has 15 residues. The CDR3 sequence: CASSPPGASVETQYF.

The rearrangement links TRBV5-6 to TRBJ2-7. Germline CDR1 is SGHDT and CDR2 is YYEEEE. This CDR3 comprises 11 residues. The CDR3 is CASSYYYEQYF.

The chain has TRBV4-3 and TRBJ1-1; TCRdb proposes TRBD1, but this gene call is untestable without DNA. The germline gives CDR1 LGHNA, CDR2 YSLEER. CDR3 size: 16 residues. The CDR3 loop reads CASSQLLTGVGTEAFF.

The chain carries TRBV29-1 and TRBJ2-1; TCRdb picks TRBD2, but there is no DNA to check that call. Germline V gene data show CDR1 as SQVTM and CDR2 as ANQGSEA. CDR3 length: 13 residues. The CDR3: CSVDIEGFNEQFF.

The chain recombines TRBV19 with TRBJ1-1; TCRdb outputs TRBD1, but without DNA this stays unchecked. The CDR3 consists of 13 residues. Germline V gene lookup returns CDR1 LNHDA and CDR2 SQIVND (reference sequence). The chain's CDR3 is CASLGPLNTEAFF.

The rearrangement uses TRBV7-9 and TRBJ1-2; TCRdb gives TRBD1 as the D gene, but with no DNA this cannot be confirmed. CDR1 SEHNR and CDR2 FQNEAQ come from the germline V gene (reference sequence). The CDR3 loop spans 15 amino acids. The CDR3 protein is CASSLVAQEAYGYTF.

The J gene is TRBJ2-5, the V gene TRBV5-1; the TRBD1 assignment by TCRdb is unverifiable without DNA. There are 16 residues in the CDR3. The germline V gene encodes CDR1 SGHRS and CDR2 YFSETQ. CDR3 sequence reads: CASSLALGERGETQYF. Full variable domain (outside the CDR3, taken from reference TRBV5-1 and TRBJ2-5): KAGVTQTPRYLIKTRGQQVTLSCSPISGHRSVSWYQQTPGQGLQFLFEYFSETQRNKGNFPGRFSGRQFSNSRSEMNVSTLELGDSALYLCASSLALGERGETQYFGPGTRLLVL.

V gene TRBV12-3 or TRBV12-4 combines with J gene TRBJ2-7; TCRdb returns TRBD1, unconfirmable since there is no DNA. The CDR3 consists of 13 residues. The CDR3 protein is CASSRGQAYEQYF.

The V call is TRBV5-1, the J call TRBJ2-1. Germline values: CDR1 SGHRS, CDR2 YFSETQ. The CDR3 covers 14 residues. The chain's CDR3 is CASSLGGAPNEQFF.

This rearrangement joins TRBV28 to TRBJ1-5. Germline loops: CDR1 MDHEN, CDR2 SYDVKM. The CDR3 extends over 13 amino acids. CDR3: CASSLQVYQPQHF.

The chain combines TRBV7-7 with TRBJ2-2. Germline values: CDR1 SSHAT, CDR2 FNYEAQ (reference sequence). The CDR3 length is 13 residues. This CDR3 is CASSPEGTGELFF. The full variable domain, its missing parts supplied by reference TRBV7-7 and TRBJ2-2, is GAGVSQSPRYKVTKRGQDVTLRCDPISSHATLYWYQQALGQGPEFLTYFNYEAQPDKSGLPSDRFSAERPEGSISTLTIQRTEQRDSAMYRCASSPEGTGELFFGEGSRLTVL.

V usage is TRBV11-2 and J usage is TRBJ2-5; the D call from TCRdb, TRBD2, cannot be confirmed without DNA. Germline V gene sequence: CDR1 SGHAT, CDR2 FQNNGV. This CDR3 region has 15 residues. The CDR3 here is CASSSGLAKRPTQYF.

This sequence joins TRBV19 and TRBJ1-3; without DNA, the TCRdb call of TRBD1 cannot be checked. This CDR3 contains 13 residues. Germline V gene sequence: CDR1 LNHDA, CDR2 SQIVND (reference sequence). CDR3 protein: CASSPGTGDTIYF.

The V gene is TRBV4-3, the J gene TRBJ2-7; TCRdb proposes TRBD1, but this gene call is untestable without DNA. The germline V gene has CDR1 LGHNA and CDR2 YSLEER. The CDR3 loop spans 16 amino acids. This CDR3 reads CASSHPAGHQDHEQYF.

Frequency places this clonotype as large (0.1 to 1%). The rearrangement links TRBV30 to TRBJ2-3; TCRdb designates TRBD1, a call that cannot be tested without DNA. The CDR3 runs to 16 residues. CDR1 and CDR2 (germline): GTSNPN, SVGIG (reference sequence). This chain's CDR3 is CAWIGPNRAHTDTQYF.

The gene calls are TRBV13 and TRBJ2-7; checking the TCRdb D call of TRBD2 is not possible without DNA. CDR3 length: 19 amino acids. The germline V gene has CDR1 PRHDT and CDR2 FYEKMQ (reference sequence). This CDR3 reads CASSLGGLLAGALTYEQYF. Filled out from reference TRBV13 and TRBJ2-7, the complete variable domain reads AAGVIQSPRHLIKEKRETATLKCYPIPRHDTVYWYQQGPGQDPQFLISFYEKMQSDKGSIPDRFSAQQFSDYHSELNMSSLELGDSALYFCASSLGGLLAGALTYEQYFGPGTRLTVT.

This chain uses TRBV5-1 with TRBJ2-1; TCRdb's assignment of TRBD1 cannot be checked, as there is no DNA. The CDR3 runs to 15 residues. Germline assignment: CDR1 SGHRS and CDR2 YFSETQ. The CDR3 sequence is CASSIGWGDSNEQFF.